This is a list of T cell receptor beta chains from one sample in a study of cytomegalovirus exposure and HLA in healthy donors. Sequencing was performed with immunoSEQ multiplex PCR; in TCRdb, only in-frame clones are kept and a portion is missing. Among approximately 170,000 clones listed, roughly 76% were seen once. Input material: PBMCs. The receptors here all came from a human donor in good health. Each CDR3 is given with its conserved first and last residue. Fields, in order: J gene, D gene, V gene, clone size, CDR3 DNA, CDR3 protein. A D gene is named only where the DNA matches it firmly. Rows give clone size only sometimes, using once, few, many, or a class for an expanded clone.

J gene: TRBJ2-7; D gene: NA; V gene: TRBV6-5; clone size: NA; CDR3 DNA: TGTGCCAGCAGTTACGAGGGTTTGTCCGAGCAGTACTTC; CDR3 protein: CASSYEGLSEQYF
J gene: TRBJ2-3; D gene: TRBD2; V gene: TRBV5-1; clone size: NA; CDR3 DNA: TGCGCCAGCATGCTAGCGGGGGGTTTCACAGATACGCAGTATTTT; CDR3 protein: CASMLAGGFTDTQYF
J gene: TRBJ2-3; D gene: TRBD2; V gene: TRBV7-9; clone size: NA; CDR3 DNA: TGTGCCAGCAGCTCGCTACTAGCGGGGGGAAACACAGATACGCAGTATTTT; CDR3 protein: CASSSLLAGGNTDTQYF
J gene: TRBJ1-4; D gene: NA; V gene: TRBV2; clone size: NA; CDR3 DNA: TGTGCCAGCTCCGTGAGGACAACTAATGAAAAACTGTTTTTT; CDR3 protein: CASSVRTTNEKLFF
J gene: TRBJ2-7; D gene: NA; V gene: TRBV10-2; clone size: once; CDR3 DNA: TGCGCCAGCAGTGAAGCAGGATCCTACGAGCAGTACTTC; CDR3 protein: CASSEAGSYEQYF
J gene: TRBJ1-6; D gene: NA; V gene: TRBV7-2; clone size: NA; CDR3 DNA: TGTGCCAGCAGCCAGATCGGCAGGTTTAATTCACCCCTCCACTTT; CDR3 protein: CASSQIGRFNSPLHF
J gene: TRBJ2-5; D gene: NA; V gene: TRBV13; clone size: NA; CDR3 DNA: TGTGCCAGCAGCTTAAAATCGGTCGAGACCCAGTACTTC; CDR3 protein: CASSLKSVETQYF
J gene: TRBJ1-1; D gene: TRBD1; V gene: TRBV7-6; clone size: NA; CDR3 DNA: TGTGCCAGCAGCCGATTAGGGGACAGCGATGAAGCTTTCTTT; CDR3 protein: CASSRLGDSDEAFF
J gene: TRBJ2-3; D gene: NA; V gene: TRBV7-9; clone size: NA; CDR3 DNA: TGTGCCAGCAGCTCCAGGGGACCAGATACGCAGTATTTT; CDR3 protein: CASSSRGPDTQYF
J gene: TRBJ1-2; D gene: NA; V gene: TRBV2; clone size: NA; CDR3 DNA: TGTGCCAGCAGTGATGACAGGCCGGCTGGCTACACCTTC; CDR3 protein: CASSDDRPAGYTF
J gene: TRBJ2-3; D gene: NA; V gene: TRBV19; clone size: NA; CDR3 DNA: TGTGCCAGTAATTTCATGAGTCATTCTACCACAGATACGCAGTATTTT; CDR3 protein: CASNFMSHSTTDTQYF
J gene: TRBJ1-5; D gene: TRBD1; V gene: TRBV4-3; clone size: NA; CDR3 DNA: TGCGCCAGCAGCCCCTCGGACAGGGACGGTAGTCAGCCCCAGCATTTT; CDR3 protein: CASSPSDRDGSQPQHF
J gene: TRBJ1-4; D gene: NA; V gene: TRBV1; clone size: NA; CDR3 DNA: TGCACCAGCAGCCAAGGGGCGGAAGACAGGATTTTT; CDR3 protein: CTSSQGAEDRIF
J gene: TRBJ1-1; D gene: TRBD1; V gene: TRBV15; clone size: NA; CDR3 DNA: TGTGCCACCAGCAAACAGGACAGGGGGCTGACTGAAGCTTTCTTT; CDR3 protein: CATSKQDRGLTEAFF
J gene: TRBJ2-1; D gene: NA; V gene: TRBV6-6; clone size: NA; CDR3 DNA: TGTGCCAGCAGTTTGCGGGGGCCGTACAATGAGCAGTTCTTC; CDR3 protein: CASSLRGPYNEQFF
J gene: TRBJ1-2; D gene: TRBD1; V gene: TRBV6-5; clone size: NA; CDR3 DNA: TGTGCCAGCAGTTACTCGATGGGTAGACAGGGTTATGGCTACACCTTC; CDR3 protein: CASSYSMGRQGYGYTF
J gene: TRBJ2-3; D gene: TRBD1; V gene: TRBV29-1; clone size: NA; CDR3 DNA: TGCAGCGTTGGAGAGGGGGCTAGCACAGATACGCAGTATTTT; CDR3 protein: CSVGEGASTDTQYF
J gene: TRBJ1-2; D gene: TRBD1; V gene: TRBV5-6; clone size: NA; CDR3 DNA: TGTGCCAGCAGCTGGGACAGGGGGAACTATGGCTACACCTTC; CDR3 protein: CASSWDRGNYGYTF
J gene: TRBJ2-1; D gene: TRBD2; V gene: TRBV13; clone size: NA; CDR3 DNA: TGTGCCAGCAGGCCACAGCGGGGGGTTAACAATGAGCAGTTCTTC; CDR3 protein: CASRPQRGVNNEQFF
J gene: TRBJ2-5; D gene: NA; V gene: TRBV4-1; clone size: NA; CDR3 DNA: TGCGCCAGCAGCCAAGAGTTGGTGCTAGGAGAGACCCAGTACTTC; CDR3 protein: CASSQELVLGETQYF
J gene: TRBJ2-3; D gene: NA; V gene: TRBV7-9; clone size: NA; CDR3 DNA: TGTGCCAGCAGCTTAACAGGGAGTTTAACAGATACGCAGTATTTT; CDR3 protein: CASSLTGSLTDTQYF
J gene: TRBJ2-1; D gene: NA; V gene: TRBV6-5; clone size: once; CDR3 DNA: TGTGCCAGCATGGGGGGAGGCTACAATGAGCAGTTCTTC; CDR3 protein: CASMGGGYNEQFF
J gene: TRBJ1-6; D gene: NA; V gene: TRBV21-1; clone size: NA; CDR3 DNA: TGTGCCAGCAGCGGAACGGGGGGCGCTTATAATTCACCCCTCCACTTT; CDR3 protein: CASSGTGGAYNSPLHF
J gene: TRBJ1-5; D gene: NA; V gene: TRBV6-6; clone size: NA; CDR3 DNA: TGTGCCAGCAGCCACGGAGGGTATAGCAATCAGCCCCAGCATTTT; CDR3 protein: CASSHGGYSNQPQHF
J gene: TRBJ1-1; D gene: NA; V gene: TRBV13; clone size: NA; CDR3 DNA: TGTGCCAGCACCCCCCTCCAGGGAGGGATGAACACTGAAGCTTTCTTT; CDR3 protein: CASTPLQGGMNTEAFF
J gene: TRBJ2-5; D gene: NA; V gene: TRBV10-3; clone size: NA; CDR3 DNA: TGTGCCATCAGTGAGTCACAGGGAGAGACCCAGTACTTC; CDR3 protein: CAISESQGETQYF
J gene: TRBJ2-5; D gene: TRBD2; V gene: TRBV4-3; clone size: NA; CDR3 DNA: TGCGCCAGCAGCCAAGAGGGGACTAGCGGGGGGCATGGGGAGATACGACAAGAGACCCAGTACTTC; CDR3 protein: CASSQEGTSGGHGEIRQETQYF
J gene: TRBJ1-6; D gene: NA; V gene: TRBV7-8; clone size: few; CDR3 DNA: TGTGCCAGCAGCTTAGTTGTACAGTCGAGCTCCTATAATTCACCCCTCCACTTT; CDR3 protein: CASSLVVQSSSYNSPLHF
J gene: TRBJ2-3; D gene: TRBD2; V gene: TRBV6-4; clone size: NA; CDR3 DNA: TGTGCCAGCAGTGAGACTAGCGGGGGGTCAGATACGCAGTATTTT; CDR3 protein: CASSETSGGSDTQYF
J gene: TRBJ1-5; D gene: TRBD1; V gene: TRBV19; clone size: NA; CDR3 DNA: TGTGCCAGTAATCCGGACAGGGATCAGCCCCAGCATTTT; CDR3 protein: CASNPDRDQPQHF
J gene: TRBJ2-3; D gene: TRBD1; V gene: TRBV7-9; clone size: NA; CDR3 DNA: TGTGCCAGCAGCCCGACAGGGATAGATACGCAGTATTTT; CDR3 protein: CASSPTGIDTQYF
J gene: TRBJ2-7; D gene: TRBD2; V gene: TRBV10-3; clone size: NA; CDR3 DNA: TGTGCCATCAGTGGGACTAGCGGGGGGGATTACGAGCAGTACTTC; CDR3 protein: CAISGTSGGDYEQYF
J gene: TRBJ1-6; D gene: NA; V gene: TRBV9; clone size: NA; CDR3 DNA: TGTGCCAGCAGCGGGGGGGGGCGAGATCGTGTTTCACCCCTCCACTTT; CDR3 protein: CASSGGGRDRVSPLHF
J gene: TRBJ1-1; D gene: NA; V gene: TRBV19; clone size: NA; CDR3 DNA: TGTGCCAGTAGTATTGGAGGGCTTTCTGAAGCTTTCTTT; CDR3 protein: CASSIGGLSEAFF
J gene: TRBJ2-5; D gene: NA; V gene: TRBV4-3; clone size: once; CDR3 DNA: TGCGCCAGCAGCCATTTTTCGGGGGAGACCCAGTACTTC; CDR3 protein: CASSHFSGETQYF
J gene: TRBJ1-5; D gene: TRBD1; V gene: TRBV7-2; clone size: NA; CDR3 DNA: TGTGCCAGCAGCCCCCGGGACAGGATCAATCAGCCCCAGCATTTT; CDR3 protein: CASSPRDRINQPQHF
J gene: TRBJ2-1; D gene: TRBD2; V gene: TRBV5-1; clone size: few; CDR3 DNA: TGCGCCAGCAGCCCCGAAGCGGGAAACAATGAGCAGTTCTTC; CDR3 protein: CASSPEAGNNEQFF
J gene: TRBJ2-7; D gene: NA; V gene: TRBV4-1; clone size: NA; CDR3 DNA: TGCGCCAGCAGCCCCCTCGAGGGCAGCCCCTACGAGCAGTACTTC; CDR3 protein: CASSPLEGSPYEQYF
J gene: TRBJ2-2; D gene: NA; V gene: TRBV5-4; clone size: NA; CDR3 DNA: TGTGCCAGCAGCTTGGGATCCCAGGGGATTGCCGGGGAGCTGTTTTTT; CDR3 protein: CASSLGSQGIAGELFF
J gene: TRBJ1-4; D gene: TRBD1; V gene: TRBV4-3; clone size: NA; CDR3 DNA: TGCGCCAGCAGCCAAGTAGTGGGAGTGCAGGGGGCTTATAATGAAAAACTGTTTTTT; CDR3 protein: CASSQVVGVQGAYNEKLFF
J gene: TRBJ2-7; D gene: NA; V gene: TRBV10-3; clone size: NA; CDR3 DNA: TGTGCCATCAGATCAACGAGCTCCTACGAGCAGTACTTC; CDR3 protein: CAIRSTSSYEQYF
J gene: TRBJ2-2; D gene: NA; V gene: TRBV19; clone size: few; CDR3 DNA: TGTGCCAGTAGTATCCGGTACTCGAACACCGGGGAGCTGTTTTTT; CDR3 protein: CASSIRYSNTGELFF
J gene: TRBJ1-2; D gene: NA; V gene: TRBV9; clone size: NA; CDR3 DNA: TGTGCCAGCAGCCCTTCGGGGCAGGGGAACTATGGCTACACCTTC; CDR3 protein: CASSPSGQGNYGYTF
J gene: TRBJ2-3; D gene: NA; V gene: TRBV5-4; clone size: NA; CDR3 DNA: TGTGCCAGCAGCTTGGCCTTATCAGATACGCAGTATTTT; CDR3 protein: CASSLALSDTQYF
J gene: TRBJ1-2; D gene: NA; V gene: TRBV10-3; clone size: NA; CDR3 DNA: TGTGCCATCAGTAAAACCGGGACTCAGGGCTATGGCTACACCTTC; CDR3 protein: CAISKTGTQGYGYTF
J gene: TRBJ2-5; D gene: NA; V gene: TRBV7-2; clone size: NA; CDR3 DNA: TGTGCCAGCAGCTTAGTTGGGCTAGCCAGAGAAGAGACCCAGTACTTC; CDR3 protein: CASSLVGLAREETQYF
J gene: TRBJ1-1; D gene: NA; V gene: TRBV19; clone size: NA; CDR3 DNA: TGTGCCAGCGGACACCTGAACACTGAAGCTTTCTTT; CDR3 protein: CASGHLNTEAFF
J gene: TRBJ2-7; D gene: NA; V gene: TRBV6-1; clone size: NA; CDR3 DNA: TGTGCCAGCAGTGACCTCCTTAAAACAGGGAGCCACGAGCAGTACTTC; CDR3 protein: CASSDLLKTGSHEQYF
J gene: TRBJ2-1; D gene: TRBD2; V gene: TRBV19; clone size: NA; CDR3 DNA: TGTGCCAGTAGTATTGGGACTAGCTTTTTGAATGAGCAGTTCTTC; CDR3 protein: CASSIGTSFLNEQFF
J gene: TRBJ2-7; D gene: NA; V gene: TRBV5-1; clone size: NA; CDR3 DNA: TGCGCCAGCAGCTTGCCCTTAGGATTGACAGCCTACGAGCAGTACTTC; CDR3 protein: CASSLPLGLTAYEQYF
J gene: TRBJ2-7; D gene: NA; V gene: TRBV6-5; clone size: NA; CDR3 DNA: TGTGCCAGCAGCCCTACGGTATCGTCCCACTACGAGCAGTACTTC; CDR3 protein: CASSPTVSSHYEQYF
J gene: TRBJ1-1; D gene: TRBD1; V gene: TRBV5-1; clone size: NA; CDR3 DNA: TGCGCCAGCAGCCCGGGACAGGGGGAGGCGGACACTGAAGCCTTCTTT; CDR3 protein: CASSPGQGEADTEAFF
J gene: TRBJ1-6; D gene: TRBD1; V gene: TRBV6-6; clone size: NA; CDR3 DNA: TGTGCCACCGCAGGGGGCCGTAATTCACCCCTCCACTTT; CDR3 protein: CATAGGRNSPLHF
J gene: TRBJ2-1; D gene: TRBD1; V gene: TRBV5-1; clone size: NA; CDR3 DNA: TGCGCCAGCAGCTTGGGGGACAGGGTTGGTCGCGATGAGCAGTTCTTC; CDR3 protein: CASSLGDRVGRDEQFF
J gene: TRBJ2-1; D gene: TRBD1; V gene: TRBV7-7; clone size: NA; CDR3 DNA: TGTGCCAGCAGCTTATATCGACAGGGAGCGCAGTTCTTC; CDR3 protein: CASSLYRQGAQFF